These 30 T cell receptor beta chains were all obtained from the same sample, sequenced in a study of T-cell memory formation after mild COVID-19. MiXCR, applied by TCRdb to the 5' RACE reads, yields one record per CDR3 protein. The repertoire holds roughly 480,000 distinct CDR3 sequences, with approximately 25% as singletons. Sequenced material: PBMCs or a T cell subset sorted from them (not recorded which). All receptors derive from an adult woman who had mild COVID-19 (a few samples of this study predate the infection). Cell type and time point are not known.

J is TRBJ1-1 and V is TRBV9, with a weak D call TRBD1 (5 bases). Germline-derived CDR1 and CDR2 are SGDLS and YYNGEE. The CDR3 contains 13 residues. Deletions cut 4 bases from V and 10 bases from J, with 17 bases between. DNA of the CDR3: TGTGCCAGCAGCTCGGGACCCCCTCAAGGAGCTTTCTTT. Protein sequence: CASSSGPPQGAFF. Drawing the rest from reference TRBV9 and TRBJ1-1, the complete variable domain is DSGVTQTPKHLITATGQRVTLRCSPRSGDLSVYWYQQSLDQGLQFLIQYYNGEERAKGNILERFSAQQFPDLHSELNLSSLELGDSALYFCASSSGPPQGAFFGQGTRLTVV.

The J gene is TRBJ2-7, the V gene TRBV6-5; TRBD1 matches at 9 bases. V lost 4 bases, J lost 8 bases, and 6 bases stayed unmatched. Germline V gives CDR1 MNHEY, CDR2 SVGAGI. CDR3 length: 13 residues. The CDR3 reads CASSLQGQGQQYF. CDR3 coding DNA: TGTGCCAGCAGTTTACAGGGACAGGGCCAGCAGTACTTC.

This clonotype was observed a single time. The genes are TRBV6-4 and TRBJ2-1; TRBD2 aligns across 15 bases. CDR1 is MRHNA, CDR2 SNTAGT, per germline. Germline trimming cut 4 bases from V and 7 bases from J; bases unmatched to any gene: 20. This CDR3 region has 21 residues. The CDR3, as DNA: TGTGCCAGCAGTGTCCTCCGGTTAGGGACTAGCGGGAGGTCCCACCGGAATGAGCAGTTCTTC. Encoded protein: CASSVLRLGTSGRSHRNEQFF.

This clonotype showed up just a few times. The rearrangement links TRBV12-3 or TRBV12-4 to TRBJ1-1; no firm D call. V lost 6 bases, J lost 2 bases, and 22 bases lay in between. The CDR3 sequence is 17 residues long. CDR3 sequence: CASSPPIQLGHNTEAFF. The CDR3 region has the DNA TGTGCCAGCAGCCCGCCCATACAACTAGGTCATAACACTGAAGCTTTCTTT.

The chain employs TRBV6-5 and TRBJ1-2; TRBD1 is a possible D gene (5 bases). Germline V gene data show CDR1 as MNHEY and CDR2 as SVGAGI. V shed 6 bases and J shed 5 bases, with 16 bases lying between them. The CDR3 is made up of 14 amino acids. DNA for the CDR3: TGTGCCAGCAGCCTCCGGGACGGTATATATGGCTACACCTTC. This translates into CASSLRDGIYGYTF.

This clonotype was counted a few times. V and J are TRBV12-3 or TRBV12-4 and TRBJ2-7; no clear D. There are 13 residues in the CDR3. Trimming left V 3 bases short and J 3 bases short, with 9 bases between. The CDR3 DNA reads as TGTGCCAGCAGTTTTGGCAGTCGCTACGAGCAGTACTTC. This encodes CASSFGSRYEQYF.

The chain links TRBV12-3 or TRBV12-4 to TRBJ2-3; D ambiguous. The germline V and J ends were trimmed by 5 bases and 2 bases, with 14 bases remaining between them. This CDR3 has 15 amino acids. CDR3 loop: CASSGLPRVTDTQYF. CDR3 in DNA: TGTGCCAGCAGTGGTCTACCCAGAGTCACAGATACGCAGTATTTT.

The chain combines TRBV5-1 with TRBJ1-4, with 8 positions matching TRBD1. J was trimmed by 8 bases and V by 2 bases; bases with no gene match: 2. Germline V gene sequence: CDR1 SGHRS, CDR2 YFSETQ. The CDR3 totals 13 residues. Written as DNA, the CDR3 is TGCGCCAGCAGCTTATACAGGGGGGAAAAACTGTTTTTT. Translating it yields CASSLYRGEKLFF.

The chain couples TRBV24-1 to TRBJ2-2, with D possibly matching TRBD2 (6 bases). V was shortened by 6 bases and J by 4 bases, with 17 bases between the two germline ends. CDR1 is KGHDR, CDR2 SFDVKD, per germline. The CDR3 runs to 16 residues. DNA for the CDR3: TGTGCCACCAGTTCGGGAGACAGTCTCACCACCGGGGAGCTGTTTTTT. Translating it yields CATSSGDSLTTGELFF.

V gene TRBV20-1 combines with J gene TRBJ2-3; 14 bases agree with TRBD2. CDR3 size: 19 residues. V shed 5 bases, J shed 1 base, and the junction held 14 bases outside the gene matches. Germline CDR1 is DFQATT and CDR2 is SNEGSKA (reference sequence). CDR3 in amino acids: CSAVSPGLAGEGGTDTQYF. CDR3 in DNA: TGCAGTGCTGTCAGCCCGGGACTAGCGGGAGAAGGAGGCACAGATACGCAGTATTTT.

V is TRBV2 and J is TRBJ1-2; 7 bases line up with TRBD1. This CDR3 is 11 amino acids long. Trimming at V came to 7 bases and at J to 12 bases, leaving 8 bases not matched to a gene. Germline values: CDR1 SNHLY, CDR2 FYNNEI. CDR3 residues: CASTATGQHTF. CDR3 DNA sequence: TGTGCCAGCACGGCGACAGGGCAGCACACCTTC.

This clonotype was seen once. The gene calls are TRBV11-2 and TRBJ1-2, with D unclear. The CDR3 is made up of 15 amino acids. The ends were cut back, 6 bases at V and 4 bases at J, with 18 bases in the middle. Germline values: CDR1 SGHAT, CDR2 FQNNGV. DNA for the CDR3: TGTGCCAGCAGAGGGTTAGGAGCGCTTTCCTATGGCTACACCTTC. Translation gives CASRGLGALSYGYTF.

This clonotype was detected only a few times. This chain uses TRBV4-1 with TRBJ2-6; 7 nucleotides line up with TRBD1. Germline values: CDR1 MGHRA, CDR2 YSYEKL. With V trimmed by 6 bases and J by 1 base, 9 bases remained unmatched. The CDR3 extends over 17 amino acids. In nucleotides, the CDR3 is TGCGCCAGCAGACAGACAGGGTCGGCGTCTGGGGCCAACGTCCTGACTTTC. It translates to CASRQTGSASGANVLTF.

This clonotype was seen at least ten times. The chain recombines TRBV11-2 with TRBJ1-1; weak D call: TRBD1 (6 bases). Germline V gene lookup returns CDR1 SGHAT and CDR2 FQNNGV. V lost 0 bases and J lost 2, with 13 bases in between. The CDR3 is made up of 16 amino acids. The CDR3 DNA reads as TGTGCCAGCAGCTTAGACCCCGGACAGCTAAACACTGAAGCTTTCTTT. Protein product: CASSLDPGQLNTEAFF.

This clonotype appeared many times. The chain carries TRBV29-1 and TRBJ2-3; no definite D call. This CDR3 comprises 16 residues. Germline V lookup: CDR1 SQVTM, CDR2 ANQGSEA. The V and J ends lost 0 bases and 5 bases respectively, with 18 bases between them. CDR3 residues: CSVEDWDAAEGDTQYF. DNA of the CDR3: TGCAGCGTTGAAGACTGGGATGCGGCAGAAGGAGATACGCAGTATTTT.

This clonotype has just a few counts. In DNA form, the CDR3 reads TGTGCCAGCACCCTTACGGGGGGGGCAAGATCACCCCTCCACTTT. It codes for CASTLTGGARSPLHF. The gene calls are TRBV6-5 and TRBJ1-6, with D perhaps matching TRBD1 (6 bases). The ends were cut back, 7 bases at V and 10 bases at J, with 20 bases in the middle. Germline assignment: CDR1 MNHEY and CDR2 SVGAGI. The CDR3 loop spans 15 amino acids.

The chain combines TRBV4-1 with TRBJ1-6; D is possibly TRBD1 (5 bases). From germline, CDR1 is MGHRA and CDR2 YSYEKL. This CDR3 contains 14 residues. V was pared by 1 base and J by 7 bases, with 8 bases between. The chain's CDR3 is CASSQAGRNSPLHF. The DNA of the CDR3 is TGCGCCAGCAGCCAAGCAGGGCGGAATTCACCCCTCCACTTT.

This clonotype came up a few times. This chain links TRBV19 with TRBJ2-7; 8 bases fit TRBD2. The CDR3 runs to 17 residues. The germline CDR1 and CDR2 sequences are LNHDA and SQIVND (reference sequence). With V trimmed by 3 bases and J by 1 base, 11 bases remained unmatched. The CDR3 reads CASSMWASGPQSYEQYF. The CDR3 region has the DNA TGTGCCAGTAGTATGTGGGCTAGCGGGCCACAATCCTACGAGCAGTACTTC.

This clonotype turned up a few times. The gene calls are TRBV19 and TRBJ2-1; maybe TRBD2 (6 bases). With 3 bases removed from V and 4 bases from J, the gap between germline ends came to 13 bases. Germline loops: CDR1 LNHDA, CDR2 SQIVND (reference sequence). This CDR3 has 15 amino acids. DNA of the CDR3: TGTGCCAGTAGTATCCTAGCGACTAATTACAATGAGCAGTTCTTC. Its protein product is CASSILATNYNEQFF. The whole variable domain, filled in from reference TRBV19 and TRBJ2-1, reads DGGITQSPKYLFRKEGQNVTLSCEQNLNHDAMYWYRQDPGQGLRLIYYSQIVNDFQKGDIAEGYSVSREKKESFPLTVTSAQKNPTAFYLCASSILATNYNEQFFGPGTRLTVL.

A few counts support this clonotype. The chain combines TRBV7-6 with TRBJ2-1; D may be TRBD2 (6 bases). V was clipped by 5 bases and J by 5 bases, with 19 bases between them. This CDR3 is built from 16 residues. Germline V gene sequence: CDR1 SGHVS, CDR2 FNYEAQ. In DNA form, the CDR3 reads TGTGCCAGCAGCCGACGCGGGCTAGCGCCCGACAATGAGCAGTTCTTC. This gives the protein CASSRRGLAPDNEQFF.

This clonotype was seen a handful of times. The chain has TRBV9 and TRBJ1-4; D gene unclear. The germline V gene encodes CDR1 SGDLS and CDR2 YYNGEE. The length of the CDR3 is 14 residues. The V end was cut by 0 bases, the J end by 5 bases, with 8 bases between. The CDR3 DNA follows: TGTGCCAGCAGCGTAGGCAGAGTGAATGAAAAACTGTTTTTT. Translating gives CASSVGRVNEKLFF.

The table lists this clonotype with a few counts. The chain employs TRBV5-6 and TRBJ2-7, with 8 bases matching TRBD2. Germline CDR1 SGHDT, CDR2 YYEEEE. Trimming at V came to 4 bases and at J to 0 bases, leaving 6 bases not matched to a gene. This CDR3 spans 15 amino acids. Written as DNA, the CDR3 is TGTGCCAGCAGCGTGACGGGAGGGCCCTCCTACGAGCAGTACTTC. It yields the protein CASSVTGGPSYEQYF. Supplemented by reference TRBV5-6 and TRBJ2-7, the full variable domain reads DAGVTQSPTHLIKTRGQQVTLRCSPKSGHDTVSWYQQALGQGPQFIFQYYEEEERQRGNFPDRFSGHQFPNYSSELNVNALLLGDSALYLCASSVTGGPSYEQYFGPGTRLTVT.

The CDR3 spells CAWRTWGVNTGELFF. In DNA, the CDR3 is TGTGCCTGGAGGACCTGGGGGGTGAACACCGGGGAGCTGTTTTTT. The genes are TRBV30 and TRBJ2-2; the D gene is possibly TRBD2 (6 bases). Germline loops: CDR1 GTSNPN, CDR2 SVGIG (reference sequence). The V gene lost 3 bases and the J gene lost 1 base, with 12 bases spanning the gap. The CDR3 is made up of 15 amino acids.

The chain uses TRBV4-1 and TRBJ2-4, with a weak D call TRBD1 (6 bases). V was pared by 1 base and J by 0 bases, with 10 bases between. Germline assignment: CDR1 MGHRA and CDR2 YSYEKL. This CDR3 has 16 residues. The CDR3 spells CASSQGQARAKNIQYF. Written as DNA, the CDR3 is TGCGCCAGCAGCCAAGGACAGGCCAGAGCCAAAAACATTCAGTACTTC.

This clonotype was seen a handful of times. This chain links TRBV24-1 with TRBJ2-1; 13 bases map to TRBD2. The germline V gene has CDR1 KGHDR and CDR2 SFDVKD. The CDR3 length is 19 residues. V shed 3 bases, J shed 1 base, and the junction held 8 bases outside the gene matches. CDR3 DNA sequence: TGTGCCACCAGTGATCCCAGGACTAGCGGGAGAGGGTCCTACAATGAGCAGTTCTTC. This sequence encodes CATSDPRTSGRGSYNEQFF.

The rearrangement uses TRBV20-1 and TRBJ1-1, with D unclear. The CDR3 is 10 amino acids. Germline loops: CDR1 DFQATT, CDR2 SNEGSKA (reference sequence). CDR3 in DNA: TGCAGCGTTTACTCTGCGAGGGCTTTCTTT. Its protein product is CSVYSARAFF.

J is TRBJ2-1 and V is TRBV24-1; 11 bases are a match to TRBD1. CDR1 and CDR2 (germline): KGHDR, SFDVKD. This CDR3 has 14 amino acids. J gave up 14 bases and V 4 bases, and 9 bases lay outside the gene matches. CDR3 loop: CATSDTGTGGLKFF. DNA for the CDR3: TGTGCCACCAGTGACACCGGGACAGGGGGGCTGAAGTTCTTC.

This rearrangement joins TRBV10-3 to TRBJ2-7, with TRBD2 matching 13 bases. CDR1 and CDR2 (germline): ENHRY, SYGVKD. The J segment lost 6 bases and the V segment lost 7 bases, leaving 6 bases of the junction unmatched. The CDR3 consists of 14 residues. As DNA, the CDR3 is TGTGCCATCAACGGACTAGCGGGAGCTGCCGAGCAGTACTTC. This translates into CAINGLAGAAEQYF.

This chain links TRBV6-2 or TRBV6-3 with TRBJ2-5; 10 bases are a match to TRBD2. The CDR3 loop spans 14 amino acids. J was trimmed by 4 bases and V by 6 bases; bases with no gene match: 5. CDR1 is MNHEY, CDR2 SVGEGT, per germline. This CDR3 is CASRGASGRETQYF. For the CDR3, the DNA is TGTGCCAGCAGAGGGGCTAGCGGGAGAGAGACCCAGTACTTC.

The chain recombines TRBV29-1 with TRBJ2-1; the D is unclear. The germline V gene encodes CDR1 SQVTM and CDR2 ANQGSEA. The CDR3 contains 14 residues. Deletions cut 7 bases from V and 1 base from J, with 14 bases between. The CDR3, as DNA: TGCAGCGGCTTAACAAATCCTTCCTACAATGAGCAGTTCTTC. This sequence encodes CSGLTNPSYNEQFF.